This T cell receptor (beta chain) was observed in a study of cytomegalovirus exposure and HLA in healthy donors. The PCR was carried out with 60 Vbeta primers and 13 Jbeta primers. Repertoires were generated with immunoSEQ multiplex PCR, while TCRdb's copy carries only in-frame clones and drops some. The sample contains approximately 150,000 clones, 80% to 90% of which appear only once. Per germline, CDR1 PRHDT and CDR2 FYEKMQ (reference sequence). The CDR3 sequence is 14 residues long. V shed 5 bases and J 5 bases; nucleotides not matched to a gene: 6. The sequenced material came from PBMCs. The clonotype was recovered from a woman between 25 and 40 years old in good health and CMV-seropositive. This chain joins TRBV13 and TRBJ2-1; 7 nucleotides line up with TRBD1. The CDR3 sequence: CASSTTGPDNEQFF. The CDR3 DNA sequence: TGTGCCAGCAGCACGACAGGGCCAGACAATGAGCAGTTCTTC.